This T cell receptor (beta chain) was recovered during a study of blood T cells in healthy people across ages. Healthy Russian Caucasian donors spanned ages about 6 to 100 years. This clonotype was counted a few times. This CDR3 region has 19 residues. J lost 6 bases, V lost 1 base, and 15 bases had no gene match. Germline assignment: CDR1 SGHRS and CDR2 YFSETQ. A second PCR of roughly 6 to 12 cycles used a sample-barcoded 5' primer and a J-beta primer mix. TCRdb passed the 5' RACE reads through MiXCR, listing each CDR3 protein once. The sample shows 650,000 to 900,000 distinct CDR3 sequences, around two thirds of them seen only once.

The chain employs TRBV5-1 and TRBJ2-1; 11 nucleotides match TRBD2. Sample: blood. The receptor was isolated from a young man in good health. The CDR3 loop reads CASSLRLRGPSGGTNEQFF. The DNA for the CDR3 is TGCGCCAGCAGCTTGCGGCTTAGGGGGCCTAGCGGGGGGACCAATGAGCAGTTCTTC.